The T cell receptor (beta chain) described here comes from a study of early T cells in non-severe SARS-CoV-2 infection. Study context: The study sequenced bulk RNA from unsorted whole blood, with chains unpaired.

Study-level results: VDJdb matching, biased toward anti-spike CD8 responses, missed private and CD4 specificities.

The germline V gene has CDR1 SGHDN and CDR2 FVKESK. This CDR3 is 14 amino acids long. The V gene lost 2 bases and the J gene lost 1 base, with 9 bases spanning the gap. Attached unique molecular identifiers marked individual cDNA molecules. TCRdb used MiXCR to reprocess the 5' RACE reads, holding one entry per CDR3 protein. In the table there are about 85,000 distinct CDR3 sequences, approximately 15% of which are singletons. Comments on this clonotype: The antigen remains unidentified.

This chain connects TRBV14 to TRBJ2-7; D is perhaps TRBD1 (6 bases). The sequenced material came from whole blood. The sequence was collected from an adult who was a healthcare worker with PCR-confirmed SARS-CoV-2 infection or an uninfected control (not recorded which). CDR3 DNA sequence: TGTGCCAGCAGCCAACAGGGGAAGTCCTACGAGCAGTACTTC. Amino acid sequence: CASSQQGKSYEQYF.